This T cell receptor beta chain was identified in a study of response to subunit inactivated influenza vaccine (dated by TCRdb to 2017 to 2018). Turning to the overall study: Deep quantitative profiling of the T cell receptor repertoire was used in the study to follow responses to a trivalent subunit inactivated influenza vaccine.

This clonotype appeared a single time. The clone's antigen remains unknown. The junction differs from germline at one of its ends, possibly a read error. Library preparation employed RT-PCR. For sequencing, an Illumina HiSeq 2500 was employed. TCRdb reanalyzed the raw reads on its own, using fastp at Q25 for trimming and MiXCR for clone calling, and kept in-frame beta chains. Under each unique CDR3 protein, matching rows form one entry showing the most common genes and DNA. Present in this sample are approximately 500,000 distinct CDR3 sequences, 10% to 15% of which were seen just once. The ten largest clones take up around 13% of the sample. The paper's findings and limits, for the study overall: The authors proposed that each seasonal influenza vaccination may bring in only a limited number of new T cells.

The CDR3 runs 12 residues from the cysteine to the phenylalanine. The retained sequence is limited to the CDR3, 36 bases, with the frame set at the first base. CDR1 SGHTA and CDR2 FQGNSA are derived from the germline V gene. This specimen's time point label, interpreted: around 47 days after influenza vaccine administration. This receptor was obtained from a man aged 50 to 59 who received an inactivated influenza vaccine. Donor details come from another sample of the same person, matched by shared clones. Here the chain combines TRBV7-2 and TRBJ2-1; a confident D gene designation cannot be given. The specimen comprised PBMCs from blood, sampled roughly 6 weeks after vaccination. Read as DNA, the sequence is TGTGCCAGCAGCATAGCAGCCGGCGAGCAGTTCTTC. Translated, it reads CASSIAAGEQFF.